Here is one TCR beta chain with its context. This clone was counted once. It has no known antigen specificity. No much larger clone is present one base from it, and per-base qualities are unavailable. CDR1 and CDR2 were assigned from the germline V gene (reference sequence) as LNHDA and SQIVND. V gives up 5 bases and J gives up 6 bases, and the segment between their germline ends measures 10 bases. Taken from cysteine to phenylalanine, the CDR3 has 13 residues. The DNA shown is the 39-base CDR3, in frame from base 1. The data were obtained in a study of blood T cell repertoires in COVID-19 (dated by TCRdb to the early 2020s). Looking at the study overall: The collaborator samples originated in the United States, Italy and Spain and spanned the acute and convalescent phases of COVID-19. The prospective study material was composed of cDNA or gDNA derived from T cells, B-cell-depleted T cells, or PBMCs. Subjects who had been exposed to COVID-19, were actively infected with it, or had recovered from it provided the deeply sampled blood TCRbeta repertoires that made up the dataset. The repertoires were released in a freely available public database intended as a resource for research on the immune response to SARS-CoV-2. Samples were obtained from the ongoing ImmuneRACE study (first 160 participants) and from 950 to 1,500 subjects provided by 6 global collaborators. Sample metadata almost always included a de-identified subject ID, COVID-19 status, age in years and sex. Where available, HLA class I and class II types were obtained from metadata supplied by the sample provider rather than from assay-based typing. On the study overall, not on this receptor specifically: How much clinical and demographic metadata was included differed by source and by participant, and the metadata was provided uncurated.

The immunoSEQ Assay, a bias-controlled multiplex PCR, was used to amplify TCRbeta CDR3 regions from genomic DNA. Per the source publication's procedure: The number of nucleated cells in each sample was estimated by amplification of reference gene primers within the assay. Sequence reads were collapsed and filtered to measure the absolute abundance of every unique TCRbeta CDR3 rearrangement. For each sample, productive Simpson clonality was calculated by taking the square root of Simpson's diversity index across productive rearrangements. The table was pulled from immuneACCESS by TCRdb, which kept in-frame rearrangements only. Such tables lose some clones; where checked, under half of the loss comes from unresolved V genes, and the rest has no known cause. That table supplies the V and J calls and clone size; D and trimming were determined from the DNA. The sample data list around 300,000 clones, and 90% of these were observed just once. The top ten hold approximately 4.5% of the sample.

In the prospective study, participants were about 18 to 95 years old, resided in approximately 25 geographic areas of the United States, and were enrolled through a virtual design. In the prospective study, participants were assigned to cohorts based on the clinical history participants reported in a screening survey and a study questionnaire. In the prospective study, mobile phlebotomists collected whole blood, serum and a nasopharyngeal or oropharyngeal swab from each participant. Participants in the prospective study had the option to provide additional blood draws and questionnaires over a roughly 2-month period. Before DNA extraction, prospective study blood samples were shipped either frozen or at room temperature.

The receptor comes from a woman under 30 with acute COVID-19. Sequences were obtained from PBMCs or T cells enriched from blood (not recorded which). This sequence uses TRBV19 and TRBJ2-2, with no reliable assignment of the D segment. CDR3 sequence: CASSSTYAGELFF. The DNA reads as follows: TGTGCCAGTAGTTCCACATACGCCGGGGAGCTGTTTTTT.